These 15 T cell receptor beta chains came from one sample sequenced in a study of esophageal squamous cell carcinoma under preoperative chemotherapy. Time point indicated: before preoperative PTX-NDP chemotherapy. From the PCR reads, TCRdb called clonotypes with MiXCR, one entry per CDR3 protein. The sample has over 13,000 distinct CDR3 sequences; 60% are singletons. Sample collection occurred from a patient given preoperative chemotherapy. These receptors were taken from a human donor with esophageal squamous cell carcinoma. The donor label of this sample is uncertain.

V gene TRBV6-1 combines with J gene TRBJ2-1; 8 positions agree with TRBD2. The J call is uncertain, as TRBJ2-7 better fits the DNA end. This CDR3 comprises 16 residues. The germline CDR1 and CDR2 sequences are MNHNS and SASEGT. The CDR3 reads CASRGSGGRDKETQYF. The CDR3 DNA reads as TGTGCCAGCAGGGGGTCGGGGGGGCGTGACAAAGAGACGCAGTACTTC.

V usage is TRBV6-1 and J usage is TRBJ2-1, with D possibly being TRBD1 (5 bases). The DNA end is more similar to TRBJ2-7, so the J call may be wrong. CDR1 and CDR2 (germline): MNHNS, SASEGT. The CDR3 has 13 residues. The CDR3 reads CASSTLRGAEQYF. Here the CDR3 DNA reads TGTGCCAGCAGCACGTTAAGGGGTGCGGAGCAGTACTTC.

V and J are TRBV9 and TRBJ2-3; D remains unclear. V dropped 2 bases and J dropped 2 bases, with 15 bases sitting between them. Germline-derived CDR1 and CDR2 are SGDLS and YYNGEE. The CDR3 length is 16 residues. CDR3 amino acids: CASSVTGWLFTDTQYF. The CDR3 DNA sequence: TGTGCCAGCAGCGTTACTGGATGGTTATTCACAGATACGCAGTATTTT.

V and J are TRBV20-1 and TRBJ2-7, with D possibly being TRBD1 (5 bases). V was clipped by 2 bases and J by 2 bases, with 19 bases between them. This CDR3 is built from 16 residues. The V gene's germline CDR1 is DFQATT and CDR2 SNEGSKA (reference sequence). This chain's CDR3 is CSARNQGRPTAYEQYF. The DNA of the CDR3 is TGCAGTGCTAGAAACCAGGGTAGACCCACCGCCTACGAGCAGTACTTC.

The V and J genes are TRBV6-1 and TRBJ2-1; D tentatively reads TRBD1 or TRBD2 (6 bases each). CDR3 length: 15 residues. Germline CDR1 MNHNS, CDR2 SASEGT. The ends were cut back, 8 bases at V and 10 bases at J, with 24 bases in the middle. The CDR3 loop reads CASSGQGSGEDEQFF. CDR3 in DNA: TGTGCCAGCTCGGGGCAAGGGTCAGGGGAGGACGAGCAGTTCTTC.

This clonotype was seen more than once but under ten times. This chain joins TRBV6-1 and TRBJ1-1; tentatively, D is TRBD1 (6 bases). Germline values: CDR1 MNHNS, CDR2 SASEGT. The germline V and J ends were trimmed by 7 bases and 8 bases, with 23 bases remaining between them. The CDR3 runs 15 residues. CDR3 DNA: TGTGCCAGCACCTCGAGGGGCATGCCAGGGGAGGAAGCTTTCTTT. It encodes CASTSRGMPGEEAFF.

Details on this clonotype: One end of the junction varies from germline; a read error may be responsible. The chain combines TRBV6-2 or TRBV6-3 with TRBJ2-5; TRBD2 agrees at 7 bases. The CDR3 runs to 15 residues. The V gene's germline CDR1 is MNHEY and CDR2 SVGEGT. CDR3 loop: CARGVGGRDRDTQYF. The CDR3 region has the DNA TGTGCCAGGGGGGTCGGGGGGAGAGACCGAGATACCCAGTATTTC.

The chain has TRBV6-1 and TRBJ2-5; 11 positions agree with TRBD2. The V gene end was trimmed by 5 bases and the J gene end by 11 bases; junction bases not matched to a gene: 10. From germline, CDR1 is MNHNS and CDR2 SASEGT. The CDR3 is made up of 14 amino acids. Written as DNA, the CDR3 is TGTGCCAGCAGTAGACTAGCGGGGAACAATGAGCAGTACTTC. Its translation is CASSRLAGNNEQYF.

The chain has TRBV6-1 and TRBJ2-4; TRBD2 might be the D (5 bases). The DNA end lines up better with TRBJ2-3; the J call may be wrong. This CDR3 spans 14 amino acids. Germline V gene lookup returns CDR1 MNHNS and CDR2 SASEGT. Here the CDR3 DNA reads TGTGCCAGCGCGGGCGTGGGAGCCAAAAATACGCAGTATTTT. Translating gives CASAGVGAKNTQYF.

This chain uses TRBV7-2 with TRBJ2-1; no clear D. The tail of the sequence fits TRBJ2-7 better, so the J call may be wrong. Germline lookup yields CDR1 SGHTA and CDR2 FQGNSA. The CDR3 is made up of 14 amino acids. DNA for the CDR3: TGTGCCAGCAGCTTAGCGCGTACATCTGGGGAGCAGTACTTC. Encoded protein: CASSLARTSGEQYF.

There are a few counts of this clonotype. This chain uses TRBV7-2 with TRBJ1-3; no clear D gene. Deletions cut 5 bases from V and 4 bases from J, with 12 bases between. Germline V gives CDR1 SGHTA, CDR2 FQGNSA. CDR3 length: 14 amino acids. The CDR3 bases are TGTGCCAGCAGCCCCCAGGTATACGGAAACACCATATATTTT. It codes for CASSPQVYGNTIYF. The full variable domain, completed using reference TRBV7-2 and TRBJ1-3, is GAGVSQSPSNKVTEKGKDVELRCDPISGHTALYWYRQSLGQGLEFLIYFQGNSAPDKSGLPSDRFSAERTGGSVSTLTIQRTQQEDSAVYLCASSPQVYGNTIYFGEGSWLTVV.

About this clonotype: Relative to the germline gene, one junction end is altered; a read error may explain this. The V and J genes are TRBV6-1 and TRBJ2-4; the D gene is possibly TRBD1 (7 bases). Germline V gene sequence: CDR1 MNHNS, CDR2 SASEGT. The length of the CDR3 is 19 residues. CDR3 nucleotide sequence: TGTGCCAGCAGTGAAGGTGCGGGGCAAGGGGGCCGTGACAAAGACATTCAGTACTTC. Translation: CASSEGAGQGGRDKDIQYF.

The CDR3 loop reads CASSEPGRFYNEQFF. The DNA for the CDR3 is TGTGCCAGCAGTGAACCGGGACGGTTCTACAATGAGCAGTTCTTC. The V gene is TRBV6-1, the J gene TRBJ2-1; D may be TRBD1 or TRBD2 (5 bases each). The germline CDR1 and CDR2 sequences are MNHNS and SASEGT. This CDR3 comprises 15 residues. V was cut by 2 bases and J by 3 bases, with 11 bases left in between.

This chain joins TRBV18 and TRBJ1-1; TRBD1 is a possible D gene (6 bases). The V and J ends lost 1 base and 5 bases respectively, with 17 bases between them. Per the germline V gene, CDR1 is KGHSH and CDR2 is LQKENI. This CDR3 has 16 residues. Here the CDR3 reads CASSPLVQGIKTEAFF. CDR3 nucleotides: TGTGCCAGCTCACCACTCGTCCAGGGGATTAAGACTGAAGCTTTCTTT.

This clonotype has a single count. The chain carries TRBV6-5 and TRBJ2-1; TRBD2 agrees at 11 bases. From germline, CDR1 is MNHEY and CDR2 SVGAGI. This CDR3 region has 15 residues. With V trimmed by 1 base and J by 10 bases, 6 bases remained unmatched. CDR3 nucleotides: TGTGCCAGCAGTTACTTGGGACTAGCGGATTACGAGCAGTTCTTC. Translation gives CASSYLGLADYEQFF.